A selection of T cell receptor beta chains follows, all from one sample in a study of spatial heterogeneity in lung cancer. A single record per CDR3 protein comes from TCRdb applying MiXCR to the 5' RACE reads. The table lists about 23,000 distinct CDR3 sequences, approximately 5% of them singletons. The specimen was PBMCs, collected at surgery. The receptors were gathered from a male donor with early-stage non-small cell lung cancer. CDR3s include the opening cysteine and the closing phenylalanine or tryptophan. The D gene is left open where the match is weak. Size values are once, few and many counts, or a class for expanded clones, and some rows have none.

CASSLQGRDTEAFF | TGTGCCAGCAGCTTACAAGGGCGGGACACTGAAGCTTTCTTT | TRBV7-3 | 14 | TRBJ1-1 | many | .
CASSYSVAGGYEQYF | TGTGCCAGCAGTTACTCGGTAGCGGGAGGCTACGAGCAGTACTTC | TRBV6-5 | 15 | TRBJ2-7 | many | TRBD2
CASSSVGYTQYF | TGTGCCAGCAGCTCTGTGGGGTATACGCAGTATTTT | TRBV7-2 | 12 | TRBJ2-3 | many | .
CALSGTPVANTGELFF | TGTGCCTTATCCGGGACTCCTGTCGCGAACACCGGGGAGCTGTTTTTT | TRBV30 | 16 | TRBJ2-2 | many | .
CASSEGADTQYF | TGTGCCAGCAGCGAGGGCGCAGATACGCAGTATTTT | TRBV11-2 | 12 | TRBJ2-3 | . | .
CSAPGAGDPSGANVLTF | TGCAGTGCTCCAGGGGCGGGGGACCCATCTGGGGCCAACGTCCTGACTTTC | TRBV20-1 | 17 | TRBJ2-6 | many | .
CASSTWDSTGDQYF | TGCGCCAGCAGCACATGGGACAGCACGGGGGACCAGTACTTC | TRBV5-1 | 14 | TRBJ2-5 | many | .
CASSPETAKYEKLFF | TGTGCCAGCAGTCCCGAGACAGCAAAGTATGAAAAACTGTTTTTT | TRBV12-3/TRBV12-4 | 15 | TRBJ1-4 | many | .
CSATPAGAGEQYF | TGCAGTGCTACCCCAGCGGGAGCTGGCGAGCAGTACTTC | TRBV20-1 | 13 | TRBJ2-7 | many | TRBD2
CASSLAGVTDTQYF | TGTGCCAGCAGCTTAGCAGGAGTCACAGATACGCAGTATTTT | TRBV7-9 | 14 | TRBJ2-3 | many | .
CASSVSTVADTQYF | TGTGCCAGCAGCGTTAGCACCGTAGCAGATACGCAGTATTTT | TRBV9 | 14 | TRBJ2-3 | many | .
CASSRGLVNQETQYF | TGCGCCAGCAGCCGGGGACTAGTAAACCAAGAGACCCAGTACTTC | TRBV5-1 | 15 | TRBJ2-5 | many | TRBD2
CATSSGGQSNYGYTF | TGTGCCACCAGCAGCGGTGGACAGTCTAACTATGGCTACACCTTC | TRBV15 | 15 | TRBJ1-2 | many | .
CASSLAGGPLSTGELFF | TGTGCCAGCAGTTTAGCGGGAGGGCCCCTGTCGACCGGGGAGCTGTTTTTT | TRBV28 | 17 | TRBJ2-2 | . | TRBD2
CASSLAGGFEAFF | TGTGCCAGCAGCTTAGCCGGCGGCTTTGAAGCTTTCTTT | TRBV7-2 | 13 | TRBJ1-1 | many | .
CASRRSPGLQVETQYF | TGTGCCAGCAGGAGGTCCCCCGGACTCCAGGTGGAAACGCAGTATTTT | TRBV28 | 16 | TRBJ2-3 | many | .
CASSPPDRGTGELFF | TGTGCCAGCTCACCACCTGACAGGGGCACCGGGGAGCTGTTTTTT | TRBV18 | 15 | TRBJ2-2 | many | TRBD1
CASSYSARFGYEQYF | TGTGCCAGCAGTTACTCGGCCCGCTTTGGATACGAGCAGTACTTC | TRBV6-5 | 15 | TRBJ2-7 | many | .
CASSPGTGVYGYTF | TGTGCCAGCAGTCCCGGGACAGGTGTTTATGGCTACACCTTC | TRBV2 | 14 | TRBJ1-2 | many | TRBD1
CASSPRTSPTDTQYF | TGTGCCAGCAGCCCCCGGACTAGCCCCACAGATACGCAGTATTTT | TRBV3-1 | 15 | TRBJ2-3 | many | TRBD2
CASSLGISGARETQYF | TGTGCCAGCAGTTTAGGTATTAGCGGGGCTCGCGAGACCCAGTACTTC | TRBV12-3/TRBV12-4 | 16 | TRBJ2-5 | many | TRBD2
CASSISDSAQYF | TGTGCCAGTAGTATAAGTGATTCGGCCCAGTACTTC | TRBV19 | 12 | TRBJ2-5 | many | .
CASAGTSYEQYF | TGTGCCAGCGCAGGAACTTCCTACGAGCAGTACTTC | TRBV6-5 | 12 | TRBJ2-7 | many | .
CASSLTPGLTYEQYF | TGTGCCAGCAGTCTGACCCCGGGACTGACCTACGAGCAGTACTTC | TRBV27 | 15 | TRBJ2-7 | many | .
CATSGRAAGETQYF | TGTGCGACTAGCGGGAGGGCCGCCGGCGAGACCCAGTACTTC | TRBV10-3 | 14 | TRBJ2-5 | many | TRBD2
CATSPAVDTQYF | TGTGCCACCAGCCCTGCGGTGGATACGCAGTATTTT | TRBV15 | 12 | TRBJ2-3 | many | .
CAWSVLRDRKNIQYF | TGTGCCTGGAGTGTATTAAGGGACAGGAAAAACATTCAGTACTTC | TRBV30 | 15 | TRBJ2-4 | many | TRBD1
CASSLPKRGERYNEQFF | TGTGCCAGCAGCTTACCGAAGCGGGGGGAACGTTACAATGAGCAGTTCTTC | TRBV7-2 | 17 | TRBJ2-1 | many | TRBD2
CASRAPRRTVGSEQYF | TGTGCCAGCAGGGCCCCCAGGAGGACAGTAGGAAGCGAGCAGTACTTC | TRBV2 | 16 | TRBJ2-7 | many | .
CASSKGRRTNEQFF | TGTGCCAGCAGCAAAGGGCGGCGGACCAATGAGCAGTTCTTC | TRBV21-1 | 14 | TRBJ2-1 | many | .
CATSGTGYTGELFF | TGTGCCACCTCCGGGACAGGGTACACCGGGGAGCTGTTTTTT | TRBV19 | 14 | TRBJ2-2 | many | TRBD1
CASSVVGGGADTQYF | TGTGCCAGCAGCGTAGTGGGCGGGGGGGCTGATACGCAGTATTTT | TRBV9 | 15 | TRBJ2-3 | many | TRBD2
CASRWTGGTEAFF | TGTGCCAGCCGATGGACAGGGGGCACTGAAGCTTTCTTT | TRBV12-3/TRBV12-4 | 13 | TRBJ1-1 | many | TRBD1
CASSYGGGPYNQPQHF | TGTGCCAGCAGCTACGGTGGTGGACCTTACAATCAGCCCCAGCATTTT | TRBV6-2/TRBV6-3 | 16 | TRBJ1-5 | many | .
CASSELRLEENEQFF | TGTGCCAGCAGTGAATTGAGACTAGAAGAAAATGAGCAGTTCTTC | TRBV2 | 15 | TRBJ2-1 | many | .
CASRPTGGTYEQYF | TGTGCCAGCAGACCGACAGGGGGAACCTACGAGCAGTACTTC | TRBV27 | 14 | TRBJ2-7 | many | TRBD1
CASSSRQGAGRGEAFF | TGTGCCAGCAGTTCGCGACAGGGGGCGGGTAGGGGTGAAGCTTTCTTT | TRBV28 | 16 | TRBJ1-1 | many | TRBD1
CAWNWGQGIAGELFF | TGTGCCTGGAACTGGGGACAGGGAATCGCCGGGGAGCTGTTTTTT | TRBV30 | 15 | TRBJ2-2 | many | TRBD1
CATSSPPTPGLAKNIQYF | TGTGCCACCAGCAGCCCCCCTACCCCGGGCTTAGCCAAAAACATTCAGTACTTC | TRBV15 | 18 | TRBJ2-4 | many | .
CASSLAPTSGRDEQFF | TGCGCCAGCAGCTTGGCCCCAACTAGCGGGAGGGATGAGCAGTTCTTC | TRBV5-1 | 16 | TRBJ2-1 | many | TRBD2
CASSVYGVLGGETQYF | TGTGCCAGCAGCGTATACGGGGTTTTGGGGGGAGAGACCCAGTACTTC | TRBV9 | 16 | TRBJ2-5 | many | .
CASREQGLSGQPQHF | TGTGCCAGCAGGGAACAGGGGCTTAGCGGGCAGCCCCAGCATTTT | TRBV2 | 15 | TRBJ1-5 | . | TRBD1
CASSGQGRTGELFF | TGTGCCAGTAGCGGACAGGGGCGGACCGGGGAGCTGTTTTTT | TRBV19 | 14 | TRBJ2-2 | few | TRBD1
CATRTGTSTRANEKLFF | TGTGCCACCAGGACAGGGACGTCTACTCGGGCTAATGAAAAACTGTTTTTT | TRBV28 | 17 | TRBJ1-4 | medium-sized | TRBD1
CASSSEQGLSGNTIYF | TGTGCCAGCAGTTCCGAACAAGGCCTCTCTGGAAACACCATATATTTT | TRBV6-5 | 16 | TRBJ1-3 | many | .
CASSLFYANTEAFF | TGTGCCAGCAGCTTATTCTATGCGAACACTGAAGCTTTCTTT | TRBV7-8 | 14 | TRBJ1-1 | many | .
CASTGQGQGNTEAFF | TGTGCCAGCACTGGACAGGGACAGGGGAACACTGAAGCTTTCTTT | TRBV28 | 15 | TRBJ1-1 | many | TRBD1
CASTLGRQGKTQYF | TGTGCCAGCACCTTGGGCAGACAGGGGAAGACCCAGTACTTC | TRBV28 | 14 | TRBJ2-5 | many | TRBD1